These 14 T cell receptor beta chains originate from one sample sequenced in a study of T cell repertoires in cytomegalovirus infection. TCRdb used MiXCR to reprocess the reads, holding one entry per CDR3 protein. The profile shows 250,000 to 300,000 distinct CDR3 sequences, less than 9.5% of them singletons. The specimen was PBMCs. The receptor source for this set is a human donor in good health (CMV status not recorded). Some clones in this sample may be carry-over from other donors' samples.

Many counts were recorded for this clonotype. Written as DNA, the CDR3 is TGTGCCAGCAGCTTAAAAAGGCTCCGGGTTGGAGGCTACACCTTC. Translated: CASSLKRLRVGGYTF. The chain couples TRBV7-2 to TRBJ1-2; D unclear. Trimming cost V 2 bases and J 8 bases, with 18 bases left between them. The CDR3 is 15 residues long. CDR1 SGHTA and CDR2 FQGNSA come from the germline V gene.

This clonotype was seen repeatedly, ten times or more. The V and J genes are TRBV7-2 and TRBJ2-5; TRBD1 matches 10 bases. Unmatched junction bases numbered 9, after V lost 3 bases and J lost 2 bases. In germline, CDR1 is SGHTA, CDR2 FQGNSA. The CDR3 extends over 17 amino acids. In DNA form, the CDR3 reads TGTGCCAGCAGCTTCGGATCCGGGACAGGGGTTCAAGAGACCCAGTACTTC. Its translation is CASSFGSGTGVQETQYF.

This clonotype was recorded at least ten times. The chain combines TRBV5-6 with TRBJ2-4; a weak D match, TRBD1 (6 bases). The CDR3 covers 16 residues. The germline V gene encodes CDR1 SGHDT and CDR2 YYEEEE. Deletions cut 7 bases from V and 0 bases from J, with 17 bases between. CDR3 DNA: TGTGCCAGCCTCCTTCAGACAGGACTAGCCAAAAACATTCAGTACTTC. It yields the protein CASLLQTGLAKNIQYF.

This chain joins TRBV7-9 and TRBJ1-1; D is undetermined. Trimming stripped 0 bases from V and 12 bases from J, with 11 bases between. Germline CDR1 SEHNR, CDR2 FQNEAQ (reference sequence). There are 12 residues in the CDR3. The CDR3 DNA reads TGTGCCAGCAGCTTAGCCTCCCGGTCTTCTTTCTTT. This translates into CASSLASRSSFF.

With regard to this clonotype: At one end the junction does not follow the germline gene, possibly because of a read error. V is TRBV7-8 and J is TRBJ2-1; TRBD2 agrees at 12 bases. CDR3 size: 17 residues. Looked up from germline, CDR1 is SGHVS and CDR2 is FQNEAQ. The CDR3 loop is CASSSTASGRACNEQLF. The CDR3 bases are TGTGCCAGCAGCTCAACAGCTAGCGGGAGGGCATGCAATGAGCAGTTATTC.

The chain recombines TRBV29-1 with TRBJ2-7, with 7 bases aligning to TRBD1. This CDR3 comprises 13 residues. After removal of 6 bases from V and 2 bases from J, the junction contained 7 bases not matched to a gene. Germline CDR1 is SQVTM and CDR2 is ANQGSEA. CDR3 DNA: TGCAGCGTCTATTCGACAGGGCCCTACGAGCAGTACTTC. Protein product: CSVYSTGPYEQYF.

The sample holds many counts of this clonotype. The V call is TRBV7-6, the J call TRBJ1-1, with a tentative D call TRBD1 (5 bases). The CDR3 spans 13 residues. Germline V gene sequence: CDR1 SGHVS, CDR2 FNYEAQ. The V and J ends lost 5 bases and 1 base respectively, with 8 bases between them. The CDR3 sequence: CASSVGQNTEAFF. The CDR3 DNA sequence: TGTGCCAGCAGCGTAGGACAGAACACTGAAGCTTTCTTT.

Ten or more counts support this clonotype. The rearrangement uses TRBV7-2 and TRBJ2-1; 13 nucleotides align to TRBD2. V was clipped by 5 bases and J by 9 bases; unmatched bases: 7. This CDR3 contains 15 residues. Germline-derived CDR1 and CDR2 are SGHTA and FQGNSA. The CDR3 loop is CASSTTSGGVGEQFF. The CDR3 DNA is TGTGCCAGCAGCACTACTAGCGGGGGGGTCGGTGAGCAGTTCTTC.

This clonotype was observed at least ten times. The chain joins TRBV7-2 to TRBJ2-5; tentative D call: TRBD1 (5 bases). This CDR3 region has 14 residues. CDR1 and CDR2 from the germline V gene are SGHTA and FQGNSA. With 4 bases removed from V and 1 base from J, the gap between germline ends came to 10 bases. The CDR3 bases are TGTGCCAGCAGCTCCTTGGGGCCCCAAGAGACCCAGTACTTC. Translation gives CASSSLGPQETQYF.

This clonotype was detected ten times or more. This chain uses TRBV7-2 with TRBJ1-1; D unclear. This CDR3 is 14 amino acids long. V was cut by 5 bases and J by 4 bases, with 14 bases left in between. In germline, CDR1 is SGHTA, CDR2 FQGNSA. CDR3 loop: CASSLHGGVTEAFF. CDR3 bases: TGTGCCAGCAGCCTTCATGGCGGGGTCACTGAAGCTTTCTTT.

The table lists this clonotype with many counts. V is TRBV7-2 and J is TRBJ2-2; tentatively, D is TRBD1 (6 bases). Germline V CDR1 and CDR2: SGHTA, FQGNSA. The CDR3 contains 14 residues. The V end was cut by 5 bases, the J end by 6 bases, with 13 bases between. The DNA of the CDR3 is TGTGCCAGCAGCCCCACAGGGTTGGCCGGGGAGCTGTTTTTT. Residues: CASSPTGLAGELFF.

This chain links TRBV30 with TRBJ1-4; D gene ambiguous. In germline, CDR1 is GTSNPN, CDR2 SVGIG (reference sequence). Trimming cost V 5 bases and J 5 bases, with 12 bases left between them. CDR3 length: 13 amino acids. CDR3 sequence: CAWSTGPNEKLFF. The CDR3 DNA reads as TGTGCCTGGTCAACTGGCCCGAATGAAAAACTGTTTTTT.

This clonotype has ten or more counts. V is TRBV20-1 and J is TRBJ2-5; perhaps D is TRBD1 or TRBD2 (5 bases each). The length of the CDR3 is 14 residues. Trimming removed 5 bases at V and 5 bases at J, with 18 bases between. Germline V gives CDR1 DFQATT, CDR2 SNEGSKA (reference sequence). This chain's CDR3 is CSADDSSWGETQYF. The DNA of the CDR3 is TGCAGTGCTGATGACTCATCCTGGGGGGAGACCCAGTACTTC.

The chain carries TRBV13 and TRBJ2-1, with a tentative D call TRBD2 (6 bases). Looked up from germline, CDR1 is PRHDT and CDR2 is FYEKMQ (reference sequence). The CDR3 sequence is 14 residues long. V was cut by 4 bases and J by 5 bases, with 12 bases left in between. CDR3 nucleotides: TGTGCCAGCAGCTCACCCTGGGGGGACAATGAGCAGTTCTTC. Translating it yields CASSSPWGDNEQFF.